Below, one T cell receptor (beta chain) is given with its context. Generated by immunoSEQ multiplex PCR, the TCRdb table keeps only in-frame clones and is missing some. The sample consists of about 83,000 clones, about 89% of them appearing once. The sample originates from a study of T cell changes during pregnancy in multiple sclerosis. The CDR3 has 15 amino acids. The germline V and J ends were trimmed by 5 bases and 5 bases, with 19 bases remaining between them. Germline CDR1 and CDR2: SGHAT and FQNNGV. The sequence was collected from a female donor in good health, serving as a control in a pregnancy study. Some clones in this sample may be carry-over from other donors' samples. Specimen: PBMCs, collected in the first trimester of pregnancy. The chain employs TRBV11-2 and TRBJ2-7; D remains unclear. CDR3 loop: CASSQSLPGNHEQYF. The CDR3 DNA reads as TGTGCCAGCAGCCAATCACTCCCAGGTAACCACGAGCAGTACTTC.